This T cell receptor beta chain was retrieved from a study of blood T cell repertoires in COVID-19. Sequencing was performed with immunoSEQ multiplex PCR; in TCRdb, only in-frame clones are kept and a portion is missing. The data contain 75,000 or so clones, around 78% of them singletons. Germline V gives CDR1 LNHDA, CDR2 SQIVND (reference sequence). The CDR3 covers 13 residues. Trimming at V came to 5 bases and at J to 7 bases, leaving 3 bases not matched to a gene. This chain links TRBV19 with TRBJ1-4; 8 nucleotides align to TRBD1. The TCR comes from a woman of 80 years or more with acute or convalescent COVID-19. The sequenced sample consisted of peripheral blood. The CDR3 region has the DNA TGTGCCAGTAGTCAGGGGGCGCCTGAAAAACTGTTTTTT. As protein: CASSQGAPEKLFF.